Here is one TCR beta chain with its context. The sample comes from a study of T cell changes during pregnancy in multiple sclerosis. The table came from immunoSEQ multiplex PCR; TCRdb's copy has only in-frame clones and leaves some out. The sample holds under 110,000 clones, about 90% seen once. The sequenced sample was peripheral blood, obtained before pregnancy. The TCR comes from a female donor with multiple sclerosis, enrolled in a pregnancy study.

CDR3 sequence reads: CASTMRFFTDTQYF. DNA of the CDR3: TGTGCCAGCACCATGAGGTTTTTCACAGATACGCAGTATTTT. The chain joins TRBV7-8 to TRBJ2-3; the D is unclear. The germline V gene has CDR1 SGHVS and CDR2 FQNEAQ. There are 14 residues in the CDR3. Trimming removed 7 bases from V and 2 bases from J, with 13 bases in between.